This is a list of T cell receptor beta chains from one sample in a study of Ad26.COV2.S vaccination and SARS-CoV-2 variants. Produced via immunoSEQ multiplex PCR; TCRdb's table is partial and in-frame only. The sample shows roughly 700,000 clones, approximately 88% of them seen only once. The sequences come from peripheral blood, collected in a trial of Ad26.COV2.S vaccine versus placebo. All receptors come from a person aged 18-60 years who received the Ad26.COV2.S COVID-19 vaccine or a placebo. Each CDR3 is given with its conserved first and last residue. A D gene is named only where the DNA matches it firmly. The size entry is marked missing in some rows and otherwise reads once, few, many or a size class.

j_gene | v_gene | d_gene | abundance | CDR3nt | CDR3aa
TRBJ2-7 | TRBV30 | - | - | TGTGCCTGGAACCGGGGAGGATCGGGCTACGAGCAGTACTTC | CAWNRGGSGYEQYF
TRBJ2-5 | TRBV6-5 | - | - | TGTGCCAGCAGTTACTATGGTGGGGAGACCCAGTACTTC | CASSYYGGETQYF
TRBJ1-2 | TRBV30 | - | once | TGTGCCTGGAGTCCCGGGGAGGGTGTCTATGGCTACACCTTC | CAWSPGEGVYGYTF
TRBJ2-7 | TRBV3-1/TRBV3-2 | - | - | TGTGCCAGCAGCCATCTACGAGACTTC | CASSHLRDF
TRBJ1-1 | TRBV5-1 | - | - | TGCGCCAGCAGCTCCGTGGGGGGCGAAGCTTTCTTT | CASSSVGGEAFF
TRBJ1-2 | TRBV9 | - | - | TGTGCCAGCAGCCCCCGTGCCGGAGTGAACTATGGCTACACCTTC | CASSPRAGVNYGYTF
TRBJ2-7 | TRBV9 | - | once | TGTGCCAGCAGCCCTCATATGGAGGAGTACGAGCAGTACTTC | CASSPHMEEYEQYF
TRBJ1-6 | TRBV12-5 | - | - | TGTGCTAGTGGTTTGGGTCAGGGTAATTCACCCCTCCACTTT | CASGLGQGNSPLHF
TRBJ2-1 | TRBV24-1 | TRBD1 | - | TGTGCCACTATGGACAGGGGAGAGAATGAGCAGTTCTTC | CATMDRGENEQFF
TRBJ2-6 | TRBV5-6 | TRBD2 | - | TGTGCCAGCAGCTTGAAGGGACTAGCGGCAATCTCTGGGGCCAACGTCCTGACTTTC | CASSLKGLAAISGANVLTF
TRBJ2-7 | TRBV19 | TRBD1 | - | TGTGCCAGTAGTATCCTACCGGGACAGGGCTCCTACGAGCAGTACTTC | CASSILPGQGSYEQYF
TRBJ1-6 | TRBV5-4 | - | few | TGTGCCAGCAGCTTGGCACGGGGAAATAATTCACCCCTCCACTTT | CASSLARGNNSPLHF
TRBJ1-4 | TRBV7-9 | - | - | TGTGCCAGCAGCCCACCCGATGACAGTCCAACTAATGAAAAACTGTTTTTT | CASSPPDDSPTNEKLFF
TRBJ2-7 | TRBV6-5 | - | few | TGTGCCAGCAGTACCGGGATCAAATTCCACGAGCAGTACTTC | CASSTGIKFHEQYF
TRBJ2-2 | TRBV6-1 | - | - | TGTGCCAGCAGTGAACAGGGCAGGAGCGTGATCGGGGCCGGGGAGCTGTTTTTT | CASSEQGRSVIGAGELFF
TRBJ1-4 | TRBV5-6 | - | - | TGTGCCAGCAGCTTAAGGTTACGGACGACTCCCCGGGGCAAACTGTTTTTT | CASSLRLRTTPRGKLFF
TRBJ1-5 | TRBV20-1 | - | - | TGCAGTGCTAGTCGGGGGGGCCCCAATCAGCCCCAGCATTTT | CSASRGGPNQPQHF
TRBJ2-3 | TRBV7-9 | - | - | TGTGCCAGCAGCTTACAGGGCAGCATCGATACGCAGTATTTT | CASSLQGSIDTQYF
TRBJ1-4 | TRBV2 | TRBD1 | once | TGTGCCAGCACACAACAGGGGAAGAAGGAAAAACTGTTTTTT | CASTQQGKKEKLFF
TRBJ2-3 | TRBV19 | TRBD1 | - | TGTGCCAGTAGTTCCGCCCGACAGGGGTCTACAGATACGCAGTATTTT | CASSSARQGSTDTQYF
TRBJ2-3 | TRBV30 | TRBD2 | - | TGTGCCTGGAAACCCAACAGCGGGAACACAGATACGCAGTATTTT | CAWKPNSGNTDTQYF
TRBJ2-3 | TRBV6-2/TRBV6-3 | TRBD1 | - | TGTGCCAGCAGTTACGGGGGACAGGGGGCTGGAGATACGCAGTATTTT | CASSYGGQGAGDTQYF
TRBJ1-6 | TRBV20-1 | - | - | TGCAGTGCTAGTTCGGGACACGGGGTGGATTCACCCCTCCACTTT | CSASSGHGVDSPLHF
TRBJ2-7 | TRBV15 | - | - | TGTGCCACCAGCAGAGACGCCTCGTACGAGCAGTACTTC | CATSRDASYEQYF
TRBJ2-2 | TRBV2 | - | - | TGTGCCAGCAGTGAGAACGCGGGGTTTAGCACCGGGGAGCTGTTTTTT | CASSENAGFSTGELFF
TRBJ2-7 | TRBV7-9 | TRBD2 | - | TGTGCCAGCAGCCAGCGGGGCGGGGGACCGGTAAGGCAGTACTTC | CASSQRGGGPVRQYF
TRBJ2-3 | TRBV7-6 | TRBD2 | - | TGTGCCAGCAGCTTCCTTAGTGGCGGGAGACCAGATACGCAGTATTTT | CASSFLSGGRPDTQYF
TRBJ2-7 | TRBV5-4 | - | - | TGTGCCAGCAGCATTCCGGGACACTCCTATTACGAGCAGTACTTC | CASSIPGHSYYEQYF
TRBJ2-7 | TRBV2 | TRBD2 | - | TGTGCCAGCAGTGGACTAGCGGGAGTTGCAGGCCACGAGCAGTACTTC | CASSGLAGVAGHEQYF
TRBJ2-6 | TRBV12-2 | - | - | TGTGCAAGTCGCTCCGTAGGACGTTCCTCTGGGGCCAACGTCCTGACTTTC | CASRSVGRSSGANVLTF
TRBJ1-6 | TRBV27 | - | - | TGTGCCAGCAGTGCCCGGTCCTATTCACCCCTCCACTTT | CASSARSYSPLHF
TRBJ2-7 | TRBV19 | TRBD2 | - | TGTGCCAGTAGGAGCGGGAGTGCCTACGAGCAGTACTTC | CASRSGSAYEQYF
TRBJ2-5 | TRBV5-1 | - | - | TGCGCCAGCAGCCTACAGTACCAAGAGACCCAGTACTTC | CASSLQYQETQYF
TRBJ1-2 | TRBV7-2 | TRBD1 | - | TGTGCCAGCAGATCCCGGGGACAGGAATATGGCTACACCTTC | CASRSRGQEYGYTF
TRBJ1-3 | TRBV7-9 | - | - | TGTGCCAGCAGCTTAGTTCGCCAGGGGACTGGAAACACCATATATTTT | CASSLVRQGTGNTIYF
TRBJ1-1 | TRBV7-9 | - | - | TGTGCCAGCAGCTTCGGGACGAACACTGAAGCTTTCTTT | CASSFGTNTEAFF
TRBJ2-1 | TRBV24-1 | - | - | TGTGCCACCAGTGATTCAAATAGGGATCAGCAGTTCTTC | CATSDSNRDQQFF
TRBJ2-5 | TRBV5-4 | TRBD2 | few | TGTGCCAGCAGCCGGAAGGGAGCGGGAGGACTAGAGACCCAGTACTTC | CASSRKGAGGLETQYF
TRBJ1-1 | TRBV18 | - | - | TGTGCCAGCTCACCACGATCCGAAACCCCCGAAGCTTTCTTT | CASSPRSETPEAFF
TRBJ1-6 | TRBV2 | - | - | TGTGCCAGCAGATGGGGGAGTAGTAATTCACCCCTCCACTTT | CASRWGSSNSPLHF
TRBJ1-5 | TRBV2 | - | - | TGTGCCAGCAGTGAAATGGGCAGCACCAATCAGCCCCAGCATTTT | CASSEMGSTNQPQHF
TRBJ2-5 | TRBV6-5 | TRBD1 | - | TGTGCCAGCAGTTCAGGACAGGGGTGGGAGACCCAGTACTTC | CASSSGQGWETQYF
TRBJ2-1 | TRBV6-5 | - | - | TGTGCCAGCAGTTACTCGACAGGCTCCTACAATGAGCAGTTCTTC | CASSYSTGSYNEQFF
TRBJ2-3 | TRBV4-2 | - | once | TGTGCCAGCAGCCCGGAGAGGAAATCCACAGATACGCAGTATTTT | CASSPERKSTDTQYF
TRBJ2-7 | TRBV25-1 | - | - | TGTGCCAGCAGACAGACAGGACTATACGAGCAGTACTTC | CASRQTGLYEQYF